This entry lists 10 T cell receptor beta chains sequenced from one sample in a study of blood T cell repertoires in COVID-19. Profiled with immunoSEQ multiplex PCR; TCRdb holds only in-frame clones, not every one. The sample has 90,000 to 100,000 clones, more than 75% seen once; the top ten hold 15% to 19%. Source material: peripheral blood. These receptors were obtained from a human donor in a cohort sampled during active COVID-19.

V and J are TRBV6-1 and TRBJ2-1; 11 bases agree with TRBD2. The CDR3 loop spans 16 amino acids. The germline gives CDR1 MNHNS, CDR2 SASEGT. With 2 bases clipped from V and 7 bases from J, the junction kept 7 bases outside the gene matches. Written as DNA, the CDR3 is TGTGCCAGCAGTGAACAAGTAGCGGGAGGGGGGAATGAGCAGTTCTTC. Translation gives CASSEQVAGGGNEQFF.

The J gene is TRBJ1-2, the V gene TRBV5-6; tentative D call: TRBD1 (5 bases). V was shortened by 1 base and J by 6 bases, with 13 bases between the two germline ends. The germline CDR1 and CDR2 sequences are SGHDT and YYEEEE. The CDR3 is 14 residues long. CDR3 residues: CASSLQRQGNGYTF. In DNA form, the CDR3 reads TGTGCCAGCAGCTTGCAGAGGCAGGGTAATGGCTACACCTTC. The variable domain in full, completed from reference TRBV5-6 and TRBJ1-2, reads DAGVTQSPTHLIKTRGQQVTLRCSPKSGHDTVSWYQQALGQGPQFIFQYYEEEERQRGNFPDRFSGHQFPNYSSELNVNALLLGDSALYLCASSLQRQGNGYTFGSGTRLTVV.

The chain employs TRBV28 and TRBJ2-5; 8 nucleotides align to TRBD1. Germline V CDR1 and CDR2: MDHEN, SYDVKM. The CDR3 is made up of 13 amino acids. V dropped 5 bases and J dropped 6; count of bases not matched to a gene: 5. The CDR3 protein is CASSPGQGKTQYF. In DNA form, the CDR3 reads TGTGCCAGCAGTCCCGGACAGGGAAAGACCCAGTACTTC.

The CDR3, as DNA: TGTGCCAGCAGCCCAAAGGGGCCAGGGGCCTACGAGCAGTACTTC. Translating gives CASSPKGPGAYEQYF. This chain uses TRBV14 with TRBJ2-7; a possible D gene is TRBD1 (6 bases). Germline V gene lookup returns CDR1 SGHDN and CDR2 FVKESK. Between the trimmed V and J ends, which lost 4 bases and 2 bases, there was a span of 15 bases. This CDR3 contains 15 residues.

The J gene is TRBJ2-3, the V gene TRBV27; D gene uncertain. Germline loops: CDR1 MNHEY, CDR2 SMNVEV (reference sequence). The length of the CDR3 is 13 residues. V lost 1 base to trimming and J lost 6 bases, with 8 bases between them. Here the CDR3 reads CASSLYGRDTQYF. In DNA, the CDR3 is TGTGCCAGCAGTTTATATGGTCGGGATACGCAGTATTTT.

The genes are TRBV7-2 and TRBJ2-5, with TRBD2 as a possible D gene (7 bases). Between the trimmed V and J ends, which lost 1 base and 5 bases, there was a span of 11 bases. Germline values: CDR1 SGHTA, CDR2 FQGNSA. There are 14 residues in the CDR3. The CDR3 loop reads CASSLGGGLETQYF. Here the CDR3 DNA reads TGTGCCAGCAGCTTAGGGGGGGGCCTGGAGACCCAGTACTTC.

The chain has TRBV5-6 and TRBJ2-3; TRBD2 matches 12 bases. The V gene end was trimmed by 3 bases and the J gene end by 6 bases; junction bases not matched to a gene: 8. The CDR3 contains 16 residues. Looked up from germline, CDR1 is SGHDT and CDR2 is YYEEEE. CDR3 loop: CASSWEPGLAGDTQYF. The CDR3 DNA follows: TGTGCCAGCAGCTGGGAACCGGGACTAGCGGGCGATACGCAGTATTTT.

The chain carries TRBV12-3 or TRBV12-4 and TRBJ1-1; D is unresolved. The V gene lost 3 bases and the J gene lost 2 bases, with 7 bases spanning the gap. This CDR3 has 13 amino acids. CDR3 bases: TGTGCCAGCAGTTTTACAATTAACACTGAAGCTTTCTTT. It yields the protein CASSFTINTEAFF.

The chain has TRBV13 and TRBJ2-7; 14 nucleotides align to TRBD2. Germline V gene data show CDR1 as PRHDT and CDR2 as FYEKMQ (reference sequence). With V trimmed by 5 bases and J by 5 bases, 5 bases remained unmatched. The CDR3 has 15 amino acids. DNA of the CDR3: TGTGCCAGCAGCCCGGGACTAGCGGGAGCGGACGAGCAGTACTTC. This gives the protein CASSPGLAGADEQYF.

V gene TRBV5-1 combines with J gene TRBJ1-2; 7 bases align to TRBD1. The CDR3 runs 15 residues. The ends lost 5 bases at V and 2 bases at J; junction bases unmatched: 9. CDR1 and CDR2 (germline): SGHRS, YFSETQ. In DNA form, the CDR3 reads TGCGCCAGCAGTGGGGCGACAGGGAGAAACTATGGCTACACCTTC. Encoded protein: CASSGATGRNYGYTF. The full variable domain, with the rest looked up from reference TRBV5-1 and TRBJ1-2, is KAGVTQTPRYLIKTRGQQVTLSCSPISGHRSVSWYQQTPGQGLQFLFEYFSETQRNKGNFPGRFSGRQFSNSRSEMNVSTLELGDSALYLCASSGATGRNYGYTFGSGTRLTVV.